This T cell receptor beta chain was recovered during a study of CXCR3-negative and CXCR3-positive naive CD8 T cells. Study as a whole: Sequencing gave about 150 million TRB reads overall, about 1.5 +/- 0.3 million per library.

Notes on the study in general: Sequencing showed both naive subsets with comparably high diversity, and memory CD8+ cells much lower. Expression of CXCR3 was partially reduced after cryopreservation, and fresh PBMCs were used in most assays. Relative to CXCR3-negative naive cells, CXCR3-positive naive cells had more hydrophobic TRB CDR3s.

As to this clonotype: Its antigen is not identified.

CDR3 size: 14 residues. Per the germline V gene, CDR1 is SGHRS and CDR2 is YFSETQ. In triplicate, each CD8+ T cell subset was sorted at more than 250,000 cells per replicate. All TRB cDNA libraries came from 5' RACE performed with UMI labels. TCRdb reworked the 5' RACE reads into one entry per CDR3 protein, no DNA. The clone table shows 5,300 or so distinct CDR3 sequences, with the ten largest holding around 1.8%. The TCR comes from a human donor in good health. Some clones in this sample may be carry-over from other donors' samples. The rearrangement uses TRBV5-1 and TRBJ1-1; TCRdb's D call, TRBD1, is unchecked because there is no DNA. Input material: naive CXCR3+ CD8+ T cells from blood. Subset meaning: CD45RO-CCR7+CD27+CD95- naive CD8+ T cells expressing CXCR3 (TNR3+). CDR3 amino acids: CASSFTGGGSEAFF.